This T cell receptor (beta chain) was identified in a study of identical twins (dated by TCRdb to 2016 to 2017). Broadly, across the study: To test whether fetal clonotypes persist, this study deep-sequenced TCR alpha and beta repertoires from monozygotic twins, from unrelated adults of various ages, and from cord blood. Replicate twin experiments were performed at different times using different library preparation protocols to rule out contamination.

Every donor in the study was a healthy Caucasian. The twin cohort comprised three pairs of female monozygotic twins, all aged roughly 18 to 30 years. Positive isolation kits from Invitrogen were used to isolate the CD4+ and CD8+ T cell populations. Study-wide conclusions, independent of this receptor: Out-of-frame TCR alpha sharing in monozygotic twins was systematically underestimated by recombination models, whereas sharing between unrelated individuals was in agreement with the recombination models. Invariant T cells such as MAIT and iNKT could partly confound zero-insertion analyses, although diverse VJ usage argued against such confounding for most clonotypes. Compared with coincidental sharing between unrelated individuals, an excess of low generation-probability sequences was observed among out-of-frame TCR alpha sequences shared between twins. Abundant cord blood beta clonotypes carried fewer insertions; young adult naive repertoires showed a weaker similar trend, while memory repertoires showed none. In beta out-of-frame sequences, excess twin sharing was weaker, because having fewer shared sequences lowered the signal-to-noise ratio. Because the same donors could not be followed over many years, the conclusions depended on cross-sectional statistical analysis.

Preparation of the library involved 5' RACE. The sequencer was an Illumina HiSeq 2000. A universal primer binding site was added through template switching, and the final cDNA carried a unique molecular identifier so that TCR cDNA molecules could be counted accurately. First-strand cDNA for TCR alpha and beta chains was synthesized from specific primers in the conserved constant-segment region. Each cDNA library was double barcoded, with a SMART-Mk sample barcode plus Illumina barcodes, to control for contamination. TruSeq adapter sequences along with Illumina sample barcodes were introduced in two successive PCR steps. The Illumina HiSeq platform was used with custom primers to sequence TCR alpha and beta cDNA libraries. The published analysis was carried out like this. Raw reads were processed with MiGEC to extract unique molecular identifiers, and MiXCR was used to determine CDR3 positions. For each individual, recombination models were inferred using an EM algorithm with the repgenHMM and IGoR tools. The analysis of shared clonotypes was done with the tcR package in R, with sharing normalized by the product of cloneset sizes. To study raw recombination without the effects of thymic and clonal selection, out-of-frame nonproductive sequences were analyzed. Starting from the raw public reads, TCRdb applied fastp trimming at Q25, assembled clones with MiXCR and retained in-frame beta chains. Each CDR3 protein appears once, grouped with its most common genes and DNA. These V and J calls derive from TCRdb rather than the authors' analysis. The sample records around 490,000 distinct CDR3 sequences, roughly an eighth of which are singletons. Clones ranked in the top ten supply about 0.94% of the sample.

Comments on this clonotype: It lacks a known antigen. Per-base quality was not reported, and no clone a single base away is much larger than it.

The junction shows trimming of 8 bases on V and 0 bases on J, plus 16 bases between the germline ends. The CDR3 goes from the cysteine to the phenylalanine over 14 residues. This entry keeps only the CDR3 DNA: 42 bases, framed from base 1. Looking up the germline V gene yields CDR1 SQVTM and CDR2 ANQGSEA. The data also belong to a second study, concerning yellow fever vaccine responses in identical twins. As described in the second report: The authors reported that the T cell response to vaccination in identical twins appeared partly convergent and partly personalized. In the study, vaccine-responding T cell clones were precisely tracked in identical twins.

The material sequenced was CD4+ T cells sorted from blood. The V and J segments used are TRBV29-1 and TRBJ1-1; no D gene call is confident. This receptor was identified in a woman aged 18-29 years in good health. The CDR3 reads CSIKSTAMNTEAFF. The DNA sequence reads TGCAGCATCAAATCGACGGCAATGAACACTGAAGCTTTCTTT.